One sample yielded the 10 T cell receptor beta chains listed below, sequenced in a study of T cell responses to AZD1222 COVID-19 vaccine. Sequenced by immunoSEQ multiplex PCR; TCRdb stores in-frame clones only, minus some. Among 50,000 to 70,000 clones listed, 70% to 90% were seen once. Sequencing used peripheral blood, obtained 28 days after the second AZD1222 dose. All receptors derive from an adult who received the AZD1222 COVID-19 vaccine.

This chain links TRBV28 with TRBJ2-7, with TRBD2 matching over 9 bases. Germline V gene data show CDR1 as MDHEN and CDR2 as SYDVKM. Trimming cost V 4 bases and J 4 bases; bases outside gene matches: 5. This CDR3 comprises 14 residues. CDR3 in amino acids: CASSSASGTYEQYF. The CDR3 nucleotides read TGTGCCAGCAGTTCGGCTAGCGGGACGTACGAGCAGTACTTC.

This chain connects TRBV11-3 to TRBJ2-2; the D is unclear. Trimming pared 1 base from V and 5 bases from J, leaving 8 bases between. Germline CDR1 reads SGHNT; CDR2 reads YENEEA. This CDR3 spans 14 amino acids. CDR3 sequence reads: CASSLAGGTGELFF. For the CDR3, the DNA is TGTGCCAGCAGCTTAGCGGGCGGTACCGGGGAGCTGTTTTTT.

The V and J genes are TRBV2 and TRBJ1-2, with a weak D call TRBD1 (6 bases). The CDR3 consists of 14 residues. The germline gives CDR1 SNHLY, CDR2 FYNNEI. V lost 3 bases and J lost 5, with 13 bases in between. The CDR3 sequence is CASSDLGQQYGYTF. The CDR3, as DNA: TGTGCCAGCAGTGACCTCGGACAGCAGTATGGCTACACCTTC. The full variable domain, with the rest looked up from reference TRBV2 and TRBJ1-2, is EPEVTQTPSHQVTQMGQEVILRCVPISNHLYFYWYRQILGQKVEFLVSFYNNEISEKSEIFDDQFSVERPDGSNFTLKIRSTKLEDSAMYFCASSDLGQQYGYTFGSGTRLTVV.

V and J are TRBV21-1 and TRBJ1-2. TRBV21-1 constitutes a pseudogene. There are 14 residues in the CDR3. The CDR3 loop reads CASSKVPGAYGYTF. The CDR3 nucleotides are TGTGCCAGCAGCAAGGTCCCGGGCGCGTACGGCTACACCTTC.

The chain employs TRBV11-2 and TRBJ2-1, with 7 bases fitting TRBD2. After removal of 5 bases from V and 10 bases from J, the junction contained 8 bases not matched to a gene. Germline V gene lookup returns CDR1 SGHAT and CDR2 FQNNGV. The CDR3 length is 13 residues. The CDR3 coding sequence is TGTGCCAGCAGCCGACGGGGGGAAGGGGAGCAGTTCTTC. This translates into CASSRRGEGEQFF.

This chain joins TRBV27 and TRBJ1-1; a weak D match, TRBD1 (5 bases). Trimming removed 3 bases from V and 7 bases from J, with 12 bases in between. The CDR3 loop spans 13 amino acids. The germline CDR1 and CDR2 sequences are MNHEY and SMNVEV (reference sequence). The CDR3 DNA sequence: TGTGCCAGCAGTTTTGATCTGGGACTTGAAGCTTTCTTT. The encoded protein is CASSFDLGLEAFF.

V is TRBV7-6 and J is TRBJ2-3; D uncertain. V was clipped by 3 bases and J by 3 bases, with 7 bases between them. This CDR3 spans 13 amino acids. The germline V gene encodes CDR1 SGHVS and CDR2 FNYEAQ. The CDR3 is CASSFTETDTQYF. The CDR3 coding sequence is TGTGCCAGCAGCTTTACGGAGACAGATACGCAGTATTTT.

V gene TRBV5-1 combines with J gene TRBJ1-2; the D is unclear. Trimming stripped 0 bases from V and 2 bases from J, with 14 bases between. This CDR3 contains 16 residues. Germline loops: CDR1 SGHRS, CDR2 YFSETQ. The CDR3 sequence: CASSLVFTAPNYGYTF. In nucleotides, the CDR3 is TGCGCCAGCAGCTTGGTCTTTACGGCGCCGAACTATGGCTACACCTTC.

The chain links TRBV6-2 or TRBV6-3 to TRBJ2-1; maybe TRBD2 (6 bases). Germline V gene sequence: CDR1 MNHEY, CDR2 SVGEGT. V shed 3 bases and J shed 8 bases, with 14 bases lying between them. This CDR3 is built from 14 residues. As DNA, the CDR3 is TGTGCCAGCAGTTATGGGGGGTATGTCGATGAGCAGTTCTTC. It is translated as CASSYGGYVDEQFF.

The chain recombines TRBV7-8 with TRBJ1-1; 8 nucleotides agree with TRBD1. J was trimmed by 3 bases and V by 5 bases; bases with no gene match: 14. This CDR3 is 17 amino acids long. The germline gives CDR1 SGHVS, CDR2 FQNEAQ. The CDR3: CASSPVRTGYYHTEAFF. The CDR3 DNA reads TGTGCCAGCAGCCCAGTGAGGACAGGGTATTATCACACTGAAGCTTTCTTT.